This T cell receptor (beta chain) was sequenced in a study of blood T cell repertoires in COVID-19. Looking at the study overall: Whether acute or convalescent, the COVID-19 samples came from the United States, Italy and Spain.

Clones were sequenced by immunoSEQ multiplex PCR, and TCRdb holds only the in-frame ones, with some missing. The sample carries 200,000 to 250,000 clones, around three quarters recorded once. The CDR3 runs to 15 residues. Trimming pared 3 bases from V and 4 bases from J, leaving 15 bases between. Germline lookup yields CDR1 SNHLY and CDR2 FYNNEI. The gene calls are TRBV2 and TRBJ1-2; tentatively, D is TRBD1 (5 bases). The sample consisted of peripheral blood. This receptor was obtained from a woman in her sixties or seventies with acute or convalescent COVID-19. The CDR3 loop is CASSDRQQAAYGYTF. Here the CDR3 DNA reads TGTGCCAGCAGTGATCGGCAACAGGCGGCCTATGGCTACACCTTC.